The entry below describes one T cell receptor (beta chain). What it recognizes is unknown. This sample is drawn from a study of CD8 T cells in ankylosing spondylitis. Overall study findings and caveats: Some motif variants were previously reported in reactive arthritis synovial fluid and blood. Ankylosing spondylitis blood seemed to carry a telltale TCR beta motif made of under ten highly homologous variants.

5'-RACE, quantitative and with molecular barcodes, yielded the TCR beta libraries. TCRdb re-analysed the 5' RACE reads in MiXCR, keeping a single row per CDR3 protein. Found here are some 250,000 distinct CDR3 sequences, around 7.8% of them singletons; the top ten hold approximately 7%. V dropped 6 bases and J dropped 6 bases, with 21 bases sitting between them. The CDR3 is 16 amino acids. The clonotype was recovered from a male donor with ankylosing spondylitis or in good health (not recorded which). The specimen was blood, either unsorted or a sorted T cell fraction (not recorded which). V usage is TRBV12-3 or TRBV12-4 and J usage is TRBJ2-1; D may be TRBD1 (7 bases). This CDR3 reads CASRSLTGRTPNEQFF. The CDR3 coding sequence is TGTGCCAGCAGGAGCCTGACAGGGAGGACTCCCAATGAGCAGTTCTTC.